This T cell receptor (beta chain) was recorded in a study of monozygotic twins with inflammatory bowel disease. Findings and caveats of the study: IBD patients carried less diverse TCRbeta repertoires (inverse Simpson) than healthy co-twins. Relative to healthy twins, IBD patients had fewer clonotypes in common with others, a gap that was especially apparent with disease activity.

TCRalpha and TCRbeta cDNA went through nested PCRs of about 15 and 9 cycles, two in total. No DNA is given; TCRdb re-called the 5' RACE reads and lists each CDR3 protein once. This repertoire comprises more than 300,000 distinct CDR3 sequences; its ten largest clones make up 5.6%. Remarks on this clonotype: The target antigen is unknown.

Whole blood without T cell sorting served as the source of isolated total RNA. Source material: blood. The sequence was collected from a human donor with ulcerative colitis or Crohn's disease, or a healthy co-twin of an affected twin (not recorded which).

This CDR3 is CASSLRPHYEQYF. The V gene is TRBV12-3 or TRBV12-4, the J gene TRBJ2-7. The CDR3 totals 13 residues.